This T cell receptor beta chain emerged from a study of beta chain features in type 1 diabetes. Expressed TCRB transcripts were sequenced because the isolated RNA had all been reverse transcribed beforehand. Libraries were prepared by immunoSEQ multiplex PCR; TCRdb keeps only in-frame clonotypes and omits some of them. This table holds approximately 160,000 clones, 7% to 10% found once. Germline-derived CDR1 and CDR2 are LNHDA and SQIVND (reference sequence). Trimming shortened V by 7 bases and J by 0 bases, and 12 bases separated the two germline ends. CDR3 length equals 14 residues. The sequencing sample was made of central memory CD4+ T cells from blood. V gene TRBV19 combines with J gene TRBJ1-1, with D perhaps TRBD1 (5 bases). This TCR was recovered from a woman under 30 in good health. CDR3 coding DNA: TGTGCCAGTAATGAAGGGGCAGTGAACACTGAAGCTTTCTTT. This sequence encodes CASNEGAVNTEAFF.